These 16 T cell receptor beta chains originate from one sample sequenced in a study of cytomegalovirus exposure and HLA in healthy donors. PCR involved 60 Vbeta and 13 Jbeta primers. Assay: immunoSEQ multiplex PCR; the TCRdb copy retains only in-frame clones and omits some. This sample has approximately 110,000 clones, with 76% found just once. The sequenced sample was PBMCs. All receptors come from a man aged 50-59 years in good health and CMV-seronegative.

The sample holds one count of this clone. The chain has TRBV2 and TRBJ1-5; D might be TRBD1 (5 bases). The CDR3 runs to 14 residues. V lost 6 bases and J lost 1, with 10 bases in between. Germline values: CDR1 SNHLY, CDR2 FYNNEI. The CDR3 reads CASREGYSNQPQHF. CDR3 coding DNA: TGTGCCAGCAGGGAGGGGTACAGCAATCAGCCCCAGCATTTT.

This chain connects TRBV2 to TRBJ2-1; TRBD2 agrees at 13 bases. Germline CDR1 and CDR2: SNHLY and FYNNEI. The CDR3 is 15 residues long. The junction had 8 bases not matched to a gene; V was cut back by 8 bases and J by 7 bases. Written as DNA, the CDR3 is TGTGCCAGCCGGTTAACTAGCGGGGGGGTAAATGAGCAGTTCTTC. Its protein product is CASRLTSGGVNEQFF.

CDR3 in amino acids: CASSVVAVLDTQYF. CDR3 in DNA: TGTGCCAGCAGCGTAGTAGCGGTACTGGATACGCAGTATTTT. V usage is TRBV9 and J usage is TRBJ2-3; D is perhaps TRBD2 (6 bases). The CDR3 length is 14 residues. The ends were cut back, 0 bases at V and 6 bases at J, with 11 bases in the middle. Looked up from germline, CDR1 is SGDLS and CDR2 is YYNGEE.

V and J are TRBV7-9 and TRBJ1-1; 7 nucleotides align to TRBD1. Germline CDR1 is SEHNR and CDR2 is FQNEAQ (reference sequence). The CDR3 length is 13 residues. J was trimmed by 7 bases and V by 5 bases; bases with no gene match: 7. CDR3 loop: CASSGGGWGEAFF. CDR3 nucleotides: TGTGCCAGCAGCGGAGGGGGCTGGGGTGAAGCTTTCTTT.

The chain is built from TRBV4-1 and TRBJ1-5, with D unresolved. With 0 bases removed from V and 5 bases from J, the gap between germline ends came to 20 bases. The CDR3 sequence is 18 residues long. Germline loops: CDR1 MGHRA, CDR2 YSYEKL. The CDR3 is CASSQDSTGTRNHQPQHF. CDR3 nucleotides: TGCGCCAGCAGCCAAGATAGCACCGGAACCCGAAACCATCAGCCCCAGCATTTT.

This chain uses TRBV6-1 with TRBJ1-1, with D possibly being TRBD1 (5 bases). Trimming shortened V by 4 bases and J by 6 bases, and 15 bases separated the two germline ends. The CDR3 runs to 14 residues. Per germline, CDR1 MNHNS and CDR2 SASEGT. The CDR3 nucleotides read TGTGCCAGCAGTGGCCAGGGTAGTCTGGCTGAAGCTTTCTTT. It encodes CASSGQGSLAEAFF.

This chain's CDR3 is CASSQDMFANTGELFF. DNA of the CDR3: TGCGCCAGCAGCCAAGATATGTTTGCGAACACCGGGGAGCTGTTTTTT. This sequence joins TRBV4-1 and TRBJ2-2; D is unresolved. V gave up 0 bases and J gave up 0 bases, with 8 bases separating them. Germline V gives CDR1 MGHRA, CDR2 YSYEKL. This CDR3 comprises 16 residues.

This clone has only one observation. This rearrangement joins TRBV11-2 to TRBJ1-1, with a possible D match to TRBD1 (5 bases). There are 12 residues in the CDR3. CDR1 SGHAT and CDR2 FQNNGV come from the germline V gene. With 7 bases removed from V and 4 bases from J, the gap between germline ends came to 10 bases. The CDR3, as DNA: TGTGCCAGCAAATTGGGGCGCACTGAAGCTTTCTTT. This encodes CASKLGRTEAFF.

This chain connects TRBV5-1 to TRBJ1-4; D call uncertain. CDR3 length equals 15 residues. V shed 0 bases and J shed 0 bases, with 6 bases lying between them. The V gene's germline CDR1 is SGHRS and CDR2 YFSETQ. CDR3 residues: CASSLVAATNEKLFF. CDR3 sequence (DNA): TGCGCCAGCAGCTTGGTAGCAGCAACTAATGAAAAACTGTTTTTT.

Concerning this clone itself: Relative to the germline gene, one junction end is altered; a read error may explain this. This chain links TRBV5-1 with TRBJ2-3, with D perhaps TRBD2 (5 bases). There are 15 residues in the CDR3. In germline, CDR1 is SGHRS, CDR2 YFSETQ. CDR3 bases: TGTGCCAGCAGCAACCCTACGGGAAGCACAGATACGCAGTATTTT. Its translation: CASSNPTGSTDTQYF.

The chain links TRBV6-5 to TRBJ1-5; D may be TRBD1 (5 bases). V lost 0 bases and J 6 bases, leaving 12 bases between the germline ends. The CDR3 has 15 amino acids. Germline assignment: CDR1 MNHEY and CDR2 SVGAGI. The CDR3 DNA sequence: TGTGCCAGCAGTTACTCGGGGGGGAAGGGTCAGCCCCAGCATTTT. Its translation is CASSYSGGKGQPQHF.

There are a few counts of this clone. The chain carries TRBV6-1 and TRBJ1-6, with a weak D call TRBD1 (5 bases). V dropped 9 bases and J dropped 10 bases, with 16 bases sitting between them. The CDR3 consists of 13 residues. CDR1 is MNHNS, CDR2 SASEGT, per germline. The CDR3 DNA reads TGTGCCAGTTTCGGCCGGGGGGTCTCACCCCTCCACTTT. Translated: CASFGRGVSPLHF.

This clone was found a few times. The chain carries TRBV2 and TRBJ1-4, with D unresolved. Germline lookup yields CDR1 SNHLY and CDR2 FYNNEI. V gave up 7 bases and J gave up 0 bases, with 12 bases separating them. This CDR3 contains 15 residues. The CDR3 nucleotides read TGTGCCAGCACGGAAGACTCAGCAACTAATGAAAAACTGTTTTTT. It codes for CASTEDSATNEKLFF. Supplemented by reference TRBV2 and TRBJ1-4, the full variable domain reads EPEVTQTPSHQVTQMGQEVILRCVPISNHLYFYWYRQILGQKVEFLVSFYNNEISEKSEIFDDQFSVERPDGSNFTLKIRSTKLEDSAMYFCASTEDSATNEKLFFGSGTQLSVL.

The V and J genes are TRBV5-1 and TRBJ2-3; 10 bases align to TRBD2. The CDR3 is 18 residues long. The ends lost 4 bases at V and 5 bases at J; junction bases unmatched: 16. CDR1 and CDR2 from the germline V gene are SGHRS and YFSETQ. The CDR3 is CASSPFSSAGGRGDTQYF. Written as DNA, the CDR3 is TGCGCCAGCAGCCCATTCAGCTCAGCGGGGGGGCGGGGAGATACGCAGTATTTT.

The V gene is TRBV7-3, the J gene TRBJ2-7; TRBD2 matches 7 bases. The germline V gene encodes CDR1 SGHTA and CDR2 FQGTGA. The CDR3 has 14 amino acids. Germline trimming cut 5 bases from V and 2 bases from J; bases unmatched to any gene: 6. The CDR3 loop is CASSPQAGPYEQYF. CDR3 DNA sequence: TGTGCCAGCAGCCCCCAAGCGGGGCCCTACGAGCAGTACTTC.

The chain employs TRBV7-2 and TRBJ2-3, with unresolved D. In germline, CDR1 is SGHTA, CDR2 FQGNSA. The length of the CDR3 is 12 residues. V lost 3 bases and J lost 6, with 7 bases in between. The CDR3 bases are TGTGCCAGCAGCTTTTACCAGGATACGCAGTATTTT. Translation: CASSFYQDTQYF.